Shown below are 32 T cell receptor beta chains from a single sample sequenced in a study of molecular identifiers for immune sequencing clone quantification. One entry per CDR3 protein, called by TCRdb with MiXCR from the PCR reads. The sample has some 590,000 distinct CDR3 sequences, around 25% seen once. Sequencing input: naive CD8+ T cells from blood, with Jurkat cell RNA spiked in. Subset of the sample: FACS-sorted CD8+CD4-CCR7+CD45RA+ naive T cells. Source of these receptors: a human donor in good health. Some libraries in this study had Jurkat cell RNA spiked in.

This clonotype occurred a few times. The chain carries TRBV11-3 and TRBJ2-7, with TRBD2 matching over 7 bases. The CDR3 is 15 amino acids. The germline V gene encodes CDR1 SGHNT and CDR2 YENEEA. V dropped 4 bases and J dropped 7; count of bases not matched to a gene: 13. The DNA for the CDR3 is TGTGCCAGCAGCTACTCGGGGCTAGCGGAGAATGAGCAGTACTTC. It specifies CASSYSGLAENEQYF.

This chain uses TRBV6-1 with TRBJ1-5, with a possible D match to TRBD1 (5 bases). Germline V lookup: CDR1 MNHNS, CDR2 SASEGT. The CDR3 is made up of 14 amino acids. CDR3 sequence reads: CVGGDGRTTPPQHF. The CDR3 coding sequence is TGTGTCGGCGGTGATGGACGGACAACTCCGCCCCAGCATTTT.

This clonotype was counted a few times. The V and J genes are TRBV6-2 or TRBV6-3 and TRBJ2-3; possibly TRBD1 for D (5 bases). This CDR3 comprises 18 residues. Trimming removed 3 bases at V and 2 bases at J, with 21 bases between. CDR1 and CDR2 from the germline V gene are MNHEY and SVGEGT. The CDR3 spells CASSYADAVLGVTDTQYF. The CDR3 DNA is TGTGCCAGCAGTTATGCCGACGCGGTCTTAGGGGTCACAGATACGCAGTATTTT.

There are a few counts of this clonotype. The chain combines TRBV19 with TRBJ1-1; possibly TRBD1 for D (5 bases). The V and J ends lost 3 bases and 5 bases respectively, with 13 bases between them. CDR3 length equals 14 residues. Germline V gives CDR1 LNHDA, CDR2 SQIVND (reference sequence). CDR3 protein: CASSIAGQVTEAFF. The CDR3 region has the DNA TGTGCCAGTAGTATTGCGGGGCAGGTGACTGAAGCTTTCTTT.

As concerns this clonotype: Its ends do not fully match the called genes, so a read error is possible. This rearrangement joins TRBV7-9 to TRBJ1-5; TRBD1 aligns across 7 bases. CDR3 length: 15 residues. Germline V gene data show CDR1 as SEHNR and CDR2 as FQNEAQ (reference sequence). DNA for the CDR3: TGTGCCAGCAGCTTAGGTCGAGGGGGCGGTCAGCACCAGCATTTT. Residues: CASSLGRGGGQHQHF.

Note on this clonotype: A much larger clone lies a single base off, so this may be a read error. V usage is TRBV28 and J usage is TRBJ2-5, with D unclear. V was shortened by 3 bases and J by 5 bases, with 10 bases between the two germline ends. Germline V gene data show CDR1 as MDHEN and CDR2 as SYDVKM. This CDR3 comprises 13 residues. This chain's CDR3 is CASSFGLLETQYF. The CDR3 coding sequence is TGTGCCAGCAGTTTTGGTCTTTTGGAGACCCAGTACTTC. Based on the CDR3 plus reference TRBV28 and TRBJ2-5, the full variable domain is DVKVTQSSRYLVKRTGEKVFLECVQDMDHENMFWYRQDPGLGLRLIYFSYDVKMKEKGDIPEGYSVSREKKERFSLILESASTNQTSMYLCASSFGLLETQYFGPGTRLLVL.

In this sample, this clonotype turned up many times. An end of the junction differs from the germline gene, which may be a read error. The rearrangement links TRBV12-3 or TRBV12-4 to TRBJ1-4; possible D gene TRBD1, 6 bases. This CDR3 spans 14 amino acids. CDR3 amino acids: CASSLGGPNEKLFF. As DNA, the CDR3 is TGTGCCAGCAGTTTAGGGGGGCCTAACGAAAAACTGTTTTTT.

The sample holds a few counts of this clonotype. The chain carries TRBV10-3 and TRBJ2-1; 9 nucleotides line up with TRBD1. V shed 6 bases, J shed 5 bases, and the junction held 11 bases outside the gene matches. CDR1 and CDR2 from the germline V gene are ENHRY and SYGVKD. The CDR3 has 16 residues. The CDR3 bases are TGTGCCATCAGGGACCTGGGACAGGGTTCCAACAATGAGCAGTTCTTC. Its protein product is CAIRDLGQGSNNEQFF.

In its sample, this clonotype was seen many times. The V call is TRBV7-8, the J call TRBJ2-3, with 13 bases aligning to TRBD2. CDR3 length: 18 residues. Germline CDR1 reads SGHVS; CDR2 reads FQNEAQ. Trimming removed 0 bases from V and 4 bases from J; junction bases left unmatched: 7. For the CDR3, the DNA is TGTGCCAGCAGCTTAGCGGTGCGGACTAGCGGGGGTGCAGATACGCAGTATTTT. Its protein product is CASSLAVRTSGGADTQYF.

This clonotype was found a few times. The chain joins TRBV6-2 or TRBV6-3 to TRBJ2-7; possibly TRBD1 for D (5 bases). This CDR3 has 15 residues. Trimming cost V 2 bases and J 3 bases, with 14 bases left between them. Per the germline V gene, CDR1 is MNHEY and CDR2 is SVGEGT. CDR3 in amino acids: CASSYAGPSFYEQYF. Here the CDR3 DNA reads TGTGCCAGCAGTTACGCAGGGCCCTCCTTCTACGAGCAGTACTTC.

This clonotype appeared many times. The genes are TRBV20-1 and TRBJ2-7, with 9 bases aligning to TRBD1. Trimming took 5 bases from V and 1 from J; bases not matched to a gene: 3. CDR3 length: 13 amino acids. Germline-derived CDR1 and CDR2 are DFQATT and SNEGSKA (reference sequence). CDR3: CSAEDRGSYEQYF. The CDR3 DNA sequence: TGCAGTGCTGAGGACAGGGGATCCTACGAGCAGTACTTC.

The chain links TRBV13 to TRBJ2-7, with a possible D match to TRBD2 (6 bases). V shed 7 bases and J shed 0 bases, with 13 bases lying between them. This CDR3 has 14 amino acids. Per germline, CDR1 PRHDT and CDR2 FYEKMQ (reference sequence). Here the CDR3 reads CASNRGEDSYEQYF. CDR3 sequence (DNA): TGTGCCAGCAACCGCGGGGAGGACTCCTACGAGCAGTACTTC.

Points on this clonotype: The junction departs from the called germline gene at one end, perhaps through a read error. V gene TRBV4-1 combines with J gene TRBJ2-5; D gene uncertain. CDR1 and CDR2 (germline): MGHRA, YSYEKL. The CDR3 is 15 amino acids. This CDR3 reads CASSQDLAVEETPYF. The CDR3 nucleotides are TGCGCCAGCAGCCAAGATTTGGCGGTGGAAGAGACCCCGTACTTC.

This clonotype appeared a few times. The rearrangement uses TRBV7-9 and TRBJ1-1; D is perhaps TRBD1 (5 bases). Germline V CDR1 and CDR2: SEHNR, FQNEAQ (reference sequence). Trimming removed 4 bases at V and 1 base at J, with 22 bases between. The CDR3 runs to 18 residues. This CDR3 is CASSSSRVGGIRNTEAFF. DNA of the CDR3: TGTGCCAGCAGCTCCTCCCGCGTCGGGGGAATAAGGAACACTGAAGCTTTCTTT.

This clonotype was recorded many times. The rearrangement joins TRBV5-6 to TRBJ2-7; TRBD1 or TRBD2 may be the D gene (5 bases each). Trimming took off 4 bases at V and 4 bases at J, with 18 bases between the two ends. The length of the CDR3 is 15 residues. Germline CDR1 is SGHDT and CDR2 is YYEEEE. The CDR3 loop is CASSLPRTREYEQYF. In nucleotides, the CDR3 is TGTGCCAGCAGCCTGCCGAGGACAAGGGAGTACGAGCAGTACTTC.

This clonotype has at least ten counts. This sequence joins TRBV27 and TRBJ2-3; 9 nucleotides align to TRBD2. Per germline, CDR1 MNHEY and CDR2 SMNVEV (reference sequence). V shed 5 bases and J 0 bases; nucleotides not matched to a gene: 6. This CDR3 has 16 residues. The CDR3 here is CASSPLAGLSTDTQYF. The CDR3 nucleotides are TGTGCCAGCAGTCCTCTAGCGGGACTTAGCACAGATACGCAGTATTTT.

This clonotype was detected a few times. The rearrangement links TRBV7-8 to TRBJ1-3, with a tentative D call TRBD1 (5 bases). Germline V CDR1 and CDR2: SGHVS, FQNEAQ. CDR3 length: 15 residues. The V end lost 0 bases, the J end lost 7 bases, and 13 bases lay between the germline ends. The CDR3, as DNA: TGTGCCAGCAGCTTAGCGCGGCAGGGTTGGAACACCATATATTTT. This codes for CASSLARQGWNTIYF. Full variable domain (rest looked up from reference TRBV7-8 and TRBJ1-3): GAGVSQSPRYKVAKRGQDVALRCDPISGHVSLFWYQQALGQGPEFLTYFQNEAQLDKSGLPSDRFFAERPEGSVSTLKIQRTQQEDSAVYLCASSLARQGWNTIYFGEGSWLTVV.

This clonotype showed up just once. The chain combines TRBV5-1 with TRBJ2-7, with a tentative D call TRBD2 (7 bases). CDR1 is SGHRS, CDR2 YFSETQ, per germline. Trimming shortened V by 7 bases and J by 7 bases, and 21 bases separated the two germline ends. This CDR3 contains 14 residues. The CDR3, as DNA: TGCGCCAGCGGCCACGTCGGGGGGCGGGAGGAGCAGTACTTC. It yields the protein CASGHVGGREEQYF.

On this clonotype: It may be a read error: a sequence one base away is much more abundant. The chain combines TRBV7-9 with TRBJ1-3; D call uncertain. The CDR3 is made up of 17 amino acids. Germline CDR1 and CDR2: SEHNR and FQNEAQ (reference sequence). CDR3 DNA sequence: TGTGCCAGCAGCTTAGCGATAACGGATGTCTCTGGAAACCCCATATATTTT. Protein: CASSLAITDVSGNPIYF.

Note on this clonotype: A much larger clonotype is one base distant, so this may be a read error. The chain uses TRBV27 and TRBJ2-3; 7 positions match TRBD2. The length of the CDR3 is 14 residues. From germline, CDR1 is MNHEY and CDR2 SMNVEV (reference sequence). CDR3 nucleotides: TGTGCCAGCGAGGTGCGGCGGGGGTTAGATAAGCAGTATTTT. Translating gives CASEVRRGLDKQYF.

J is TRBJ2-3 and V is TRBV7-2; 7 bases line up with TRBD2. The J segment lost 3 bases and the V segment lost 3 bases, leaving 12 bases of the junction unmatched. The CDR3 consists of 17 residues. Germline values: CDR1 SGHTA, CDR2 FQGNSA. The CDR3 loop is CASSLVGRSGWTDTQYF. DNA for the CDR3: TGTGCCAGCAGCTTGGTCGGGCGTAGCGGGTGGACAGATACGCAGTATTTT.

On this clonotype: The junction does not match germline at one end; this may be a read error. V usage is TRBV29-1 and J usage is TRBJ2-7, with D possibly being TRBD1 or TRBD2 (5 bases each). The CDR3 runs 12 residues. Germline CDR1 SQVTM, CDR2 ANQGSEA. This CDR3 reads CSVAGSSYVQYF. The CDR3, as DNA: TGCAGCGTTGCAGGGAGCTCCTACGTGCAGTACTTC.

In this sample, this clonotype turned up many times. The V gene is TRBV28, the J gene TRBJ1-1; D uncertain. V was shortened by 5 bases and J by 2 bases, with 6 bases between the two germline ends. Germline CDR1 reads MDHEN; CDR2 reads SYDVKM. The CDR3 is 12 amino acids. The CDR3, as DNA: TGTGCCAGCAGTGCGAGAAACACTGAAGCTTTCTTT. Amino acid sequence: CASSARNTEAFF. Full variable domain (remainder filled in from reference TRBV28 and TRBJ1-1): DVKVTQSSRYLVKRTGEKVFLECVQDMDHENMFWYRQDPGLGLRLIYFSYDVKMKEKGDIPEGYSVSREKKERFSLILESASTNQTSMYLCASSARNTEAFFGQGTRLTVV.

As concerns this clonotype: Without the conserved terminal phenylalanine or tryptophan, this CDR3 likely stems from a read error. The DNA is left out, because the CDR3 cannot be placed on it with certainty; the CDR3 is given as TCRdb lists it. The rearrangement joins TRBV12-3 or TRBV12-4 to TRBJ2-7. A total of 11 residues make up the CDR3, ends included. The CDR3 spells CASSRGGEHYL.

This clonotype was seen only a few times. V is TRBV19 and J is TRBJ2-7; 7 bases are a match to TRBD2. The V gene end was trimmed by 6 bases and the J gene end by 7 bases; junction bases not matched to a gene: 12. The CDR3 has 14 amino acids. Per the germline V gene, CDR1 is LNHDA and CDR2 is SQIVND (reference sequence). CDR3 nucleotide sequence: TGTGCCAGTAGCCCAACGGGGGAGGGCTGGGAGCAGTACTTC. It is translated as CASSPTGEGWEQYF.

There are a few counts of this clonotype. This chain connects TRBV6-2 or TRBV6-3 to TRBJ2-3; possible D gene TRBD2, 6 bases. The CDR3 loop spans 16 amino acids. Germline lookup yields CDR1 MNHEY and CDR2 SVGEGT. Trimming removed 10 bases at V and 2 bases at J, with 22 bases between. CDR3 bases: TGTGCCACCATTAAACCCCGGGACTCTTTCACAGATACGCAGTATTTT. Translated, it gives CATIKPRDSFTDTQYF.

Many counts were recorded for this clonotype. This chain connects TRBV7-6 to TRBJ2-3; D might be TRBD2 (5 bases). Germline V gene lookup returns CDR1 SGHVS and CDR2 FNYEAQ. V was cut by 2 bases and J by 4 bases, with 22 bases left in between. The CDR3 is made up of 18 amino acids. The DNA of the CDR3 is TGTGCCAGCAGCTTACGAGTAGGCCCTAGCTTAATTTCAGATACGCAGTATTTT. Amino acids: CASSLRVGPSLISDTQYF. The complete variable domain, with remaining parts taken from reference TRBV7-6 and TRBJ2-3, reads GAGVSQSPRYKVTKRGQDVALRCDPISGHVSLYWYRQALGQGPEFLTYFNYEAQQDKSGLPNDRFSAERPEGSISTLTIQRTEQRDSAMYRCASSLRVGPSLISDTQYFGPGTRLTVL.

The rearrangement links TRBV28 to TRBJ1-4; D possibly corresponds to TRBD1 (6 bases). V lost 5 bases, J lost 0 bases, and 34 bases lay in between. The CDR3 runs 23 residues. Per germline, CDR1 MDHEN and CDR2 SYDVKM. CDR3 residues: CASSRPNTPYRVTDPTTNEKLFF. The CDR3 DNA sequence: TGTGCCAGCAGTCGACCTAACACGCCCTACAGGGTAACGGACCCAACAACTAATGAAAAACTGTTTTTT.

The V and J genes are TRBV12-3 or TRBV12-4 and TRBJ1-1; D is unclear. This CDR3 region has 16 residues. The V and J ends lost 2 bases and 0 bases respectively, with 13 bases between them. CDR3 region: CASSLRVPRLNTEAFF. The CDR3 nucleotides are TGTGCCAGCAGTTTACGGGTTCCAAGGCTGAACACTGAAGCTTTCTTT.

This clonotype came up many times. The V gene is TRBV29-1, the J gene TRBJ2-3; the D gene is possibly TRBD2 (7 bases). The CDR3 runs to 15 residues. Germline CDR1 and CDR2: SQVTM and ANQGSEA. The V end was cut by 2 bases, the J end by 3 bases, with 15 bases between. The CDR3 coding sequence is TGCAGCGTTGAACTCTGGGGGGGCCGGACAGATACGCAGTATTTT. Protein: CSVELWGGRTDTQYF.

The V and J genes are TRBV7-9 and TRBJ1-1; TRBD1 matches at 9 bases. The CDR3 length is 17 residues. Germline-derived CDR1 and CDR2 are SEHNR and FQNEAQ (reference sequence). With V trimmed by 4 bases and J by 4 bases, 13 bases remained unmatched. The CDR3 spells CASSSHRGHFYSTEAFF. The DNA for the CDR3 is TGTGCCAGCAGCTCCCACAGGGGGCACTTTTATTCCACTGAAGCTTTCTTT.

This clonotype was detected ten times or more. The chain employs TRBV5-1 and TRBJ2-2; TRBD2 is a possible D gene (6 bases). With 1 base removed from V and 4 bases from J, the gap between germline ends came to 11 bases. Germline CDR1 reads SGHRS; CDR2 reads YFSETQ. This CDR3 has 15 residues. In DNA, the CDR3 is TGCGCCAGCAGCTTGTGGGGGGAGTTCACCGGGGAGCTGTTTTTT. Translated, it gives CASSLWGEFTGELFF. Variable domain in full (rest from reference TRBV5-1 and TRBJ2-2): KAGVTQTPRYLIKTRGQQVTLSCSPISGHRSVSWYQQTPGQGLQFLFEYFSETQRNKGNFPGRFSGRQFSNSRSEMNVSTLELGDSALYLCASSLWGEFTGELFFGEGSRLTVL.